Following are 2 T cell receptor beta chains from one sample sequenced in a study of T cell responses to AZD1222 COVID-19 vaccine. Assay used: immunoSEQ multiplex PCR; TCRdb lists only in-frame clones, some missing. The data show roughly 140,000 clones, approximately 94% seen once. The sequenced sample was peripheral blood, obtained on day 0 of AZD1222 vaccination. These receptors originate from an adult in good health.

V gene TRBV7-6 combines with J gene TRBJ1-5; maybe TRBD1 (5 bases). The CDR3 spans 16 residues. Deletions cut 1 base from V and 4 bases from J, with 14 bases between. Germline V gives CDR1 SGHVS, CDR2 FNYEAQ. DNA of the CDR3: TGTGCCAGCAGCTTAGGGGGGGACCAGAGGAATCAGCCCCAGCATTTT. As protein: CASSLGGDQRNQPQHF.

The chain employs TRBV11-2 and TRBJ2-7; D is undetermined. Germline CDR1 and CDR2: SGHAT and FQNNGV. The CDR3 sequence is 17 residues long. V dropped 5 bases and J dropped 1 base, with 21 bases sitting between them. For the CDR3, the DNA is TGTGCCAGCAGCCCGTTAAACGGGCTCCGATCTTCCTACGAGCAGTACGTC. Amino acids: CASSPLNGLRSSYEQYV.